This T cell receptor beta chain comes out of a study of blood T cell repertoires in COVID-19. Looking at the study overall: Spain, Italy and the United States supplied samples that represented acute and convalescent COVID-19. T cells, B-cell-depleted T cells, or PBMCs provided the cDNA or gDNA that served as material.

TCRdb's table, derived via immunoSEQ multiplex PCR, lists solely in-frame clones and lacks some. The sample carries about 410,000 clones, 86% recorded once. CDR3 size: 13 residues. With 7 bases removed from V and 3 bases from J, the gap between germline ends came to 12 bases. Germline V lookup: CDR1 LGHDT, CDR2 YNNKEL (reference sequence). The sample comprised peripheral blood. This clonotype originated in a woman aged 25 to 39 with active or convalescent COVID-19. The chain employs TRBV3-1 (or the pseudogene TRBV3-2) and TRBJ1-2; D possibly corresponds to TRBD1 (5 bases). CDR3 nucleotide sequence: TGTGCCAGCAACGCAGGAGGGGACTATGGCTACACCTTC. This translates into CASNAGGDYGYTF.